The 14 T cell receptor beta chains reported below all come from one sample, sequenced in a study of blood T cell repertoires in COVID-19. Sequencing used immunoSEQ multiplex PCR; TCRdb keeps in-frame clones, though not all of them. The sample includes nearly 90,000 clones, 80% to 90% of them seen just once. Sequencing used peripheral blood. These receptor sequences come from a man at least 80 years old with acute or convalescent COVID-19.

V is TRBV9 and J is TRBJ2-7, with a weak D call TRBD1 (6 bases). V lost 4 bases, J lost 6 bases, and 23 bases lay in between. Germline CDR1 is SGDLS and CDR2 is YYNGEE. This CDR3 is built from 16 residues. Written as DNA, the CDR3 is TGTGCCAGCAGCCCCCACACAGGTGGGACAAACACCGAGCAGTACTTC. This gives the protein CASSPHTGGTNTEQYF.

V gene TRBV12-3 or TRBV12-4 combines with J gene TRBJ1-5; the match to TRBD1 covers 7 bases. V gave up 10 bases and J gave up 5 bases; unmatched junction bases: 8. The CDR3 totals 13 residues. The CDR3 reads CATARTGHQPQHF. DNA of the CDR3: TGTGCCACCGCCAGGACAGGCCATCAGCCCCAGCATTTT.

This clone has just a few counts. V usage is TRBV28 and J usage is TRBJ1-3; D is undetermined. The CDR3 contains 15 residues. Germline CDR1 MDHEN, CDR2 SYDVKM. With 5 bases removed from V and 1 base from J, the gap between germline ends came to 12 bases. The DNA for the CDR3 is TGTGCCAGCAGTCCCGCTGGAGTTTCTGGAAACACCATATATTTT. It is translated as CASSPAGVSGNTIYF.

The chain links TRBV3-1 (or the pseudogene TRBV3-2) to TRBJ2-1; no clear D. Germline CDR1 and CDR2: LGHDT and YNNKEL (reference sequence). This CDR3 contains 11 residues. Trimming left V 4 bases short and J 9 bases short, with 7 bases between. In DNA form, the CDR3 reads TGTGCCAGCAGCCTTAGTAGTGAGCAGTTCTTC. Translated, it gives CASSLSSEQFF.

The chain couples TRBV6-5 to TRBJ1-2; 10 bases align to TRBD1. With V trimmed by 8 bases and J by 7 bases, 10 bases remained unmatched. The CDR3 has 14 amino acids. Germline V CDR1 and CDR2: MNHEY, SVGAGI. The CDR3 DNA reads TGTGCCAGCGTCGGGGACAGGGGTATCAGTGGCTACACCTTC. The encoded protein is CASVGDRGISGYTF.

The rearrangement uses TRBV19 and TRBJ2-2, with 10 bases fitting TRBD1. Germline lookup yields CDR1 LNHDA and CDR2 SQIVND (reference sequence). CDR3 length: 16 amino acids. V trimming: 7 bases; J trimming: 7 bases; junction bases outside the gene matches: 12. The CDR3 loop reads CASIPRDRGGGGELFF. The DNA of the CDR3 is TGTGCCAGTATCCCCCGGGACAGGGGCGGTGGCGGGGAGCTGTTTTTT.

CDR3 DNA sequence: TGTGCCAGCAGTTTCACAGGGAGTGGCTACACCTTC. This codes for CASSFTGSGYTF. This chain links TRBV27 with TRBJ1-2; maybe TRBD1 (6 bases). Trimming removed 3 bases from V and 7 bases from J, with 9 bases in between. This CDR3 is built from 12 residues. Germline V lookup: CDR1 MNHEY, CDR2 SMNVEV (reference sequence).

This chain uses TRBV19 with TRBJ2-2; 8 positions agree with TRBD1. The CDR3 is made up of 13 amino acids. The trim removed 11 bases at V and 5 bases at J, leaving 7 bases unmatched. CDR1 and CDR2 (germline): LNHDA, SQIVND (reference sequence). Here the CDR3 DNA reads TGTGCCGGGAGGACAGGGAAGACCGGGGAGCTGTTTTTT. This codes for CAGRTGKTGELFF.

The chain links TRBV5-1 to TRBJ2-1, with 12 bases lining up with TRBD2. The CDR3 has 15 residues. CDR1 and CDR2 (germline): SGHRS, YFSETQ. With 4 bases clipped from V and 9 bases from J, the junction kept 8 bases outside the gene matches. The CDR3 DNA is TGCGCCAGCAGCCCGCTAGCGGGGGGGCCGGTTGAGCAGTTCTTC. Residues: CASSPLAGGPVEQFF.

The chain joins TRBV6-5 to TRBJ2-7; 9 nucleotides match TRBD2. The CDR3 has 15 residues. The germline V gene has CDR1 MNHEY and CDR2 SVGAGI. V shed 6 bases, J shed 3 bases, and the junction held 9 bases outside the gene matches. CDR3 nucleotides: TGTGCCAGCAGATCCTATGCGGGAGGGGGCTACGAGCAGTACTTC. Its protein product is CASRSYAGGGYEQYF.

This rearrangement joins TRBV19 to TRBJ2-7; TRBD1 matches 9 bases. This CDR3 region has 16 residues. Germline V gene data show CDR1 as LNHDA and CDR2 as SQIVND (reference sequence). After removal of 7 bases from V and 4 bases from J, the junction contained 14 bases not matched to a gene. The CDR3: CASTTSPGTGPYEQYF. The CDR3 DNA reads TGTGCCAGTACAACAAGTCCCGGGACAGGGCCTTACGAGCAGTACTTC.

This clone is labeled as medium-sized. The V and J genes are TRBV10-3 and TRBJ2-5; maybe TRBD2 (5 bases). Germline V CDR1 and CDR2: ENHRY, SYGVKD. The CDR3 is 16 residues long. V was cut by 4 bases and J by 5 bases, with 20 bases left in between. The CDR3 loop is CAISGSEASGRETQYF. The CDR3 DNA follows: TGTGCCATCAGTGGATCGGAGGCCTCCGGTAGGGAGACCCAGTACTTC.

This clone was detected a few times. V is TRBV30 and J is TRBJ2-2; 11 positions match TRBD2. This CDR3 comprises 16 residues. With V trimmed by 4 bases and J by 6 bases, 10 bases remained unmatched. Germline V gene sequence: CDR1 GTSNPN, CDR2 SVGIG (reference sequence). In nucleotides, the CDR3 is TGTGCCTGGACCTTCTTAACTAGCGGGAGCGCCGGGGAGCTGTTTTTT. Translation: CAWTFLTSGSAGELFF.

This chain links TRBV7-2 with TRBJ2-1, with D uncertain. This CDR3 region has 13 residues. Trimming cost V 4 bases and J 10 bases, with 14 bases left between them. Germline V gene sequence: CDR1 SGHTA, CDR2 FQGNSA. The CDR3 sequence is CASSSSTAWEQFF. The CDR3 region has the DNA TGTGCCAGCAGCTCCTCGACTGCATGGGAGCAGTTCTTC.